One and the same sample provided the 27 T cell receptor beta chains below, sequenced in a study of control samples from healthy donors and cancer patients. TCRdb's copy holds only in-frame clones and misses some; the assay was immunoSEQ multiplex PCR. The sample has approximately 150,000 clones, roughly 89% seen once. Input material: PBMCs. The receptors were gathered from a man in his fifties or sixties with head and neck cancer.

The chain uses TRBV5-1 and TRBJ2-5; TRBD1 might be the D (6 bases). The CDR3 totals 15 residues. V lost 2 bases to trimming and J lost 5 bases, with 16 bases between them. In germline, CDR1 is SGHRS, CDR2 YFSETQ. CDR3 in amino acids: CASSLTGSARETQYF. The CDR3 bases are TGCGCCAGCAGCTTAACAGGGTCGGCCCGGGAGACCCAGTACTTC.

As for this clone: The junction departs from the called germline gene at one end, perhaps through a read error. The sample has other DNA sequences that encode this CDR3 too. The CDR3 nucleotides read TGCGCCAGCAGCCTCGCGGGGGGGGCGCGGAATGGCTACACCTTC. Its translation is CASSLAGGARNGYTF. This chain uses TRBV7-9 with TRBJ1-2, with TRBD1 as a possible D gene (6 bases). Germline CDR1 is SEHNR and CDR2 is FQNEAQ (reference sequence). The length of the CDR3 is 15 residues.

The chain couples TRBV3-1 (or the pseudogene TRBV3-2) to TRBJ2-1; TRBD2 aligns across 11 bases. The germline CDR1 and CDR2 sequences are LGHDT and YNNKEL (reference sequence). The CDR3 contains 13 residues. The V gene end was trimmed by 4 bases and the J gene end by 16 bases; junction bases not matched to a gene: 9. Here the CDR3 DNA reads TGTGCCAGCAGCCTCGGGACTAGCGGTCTATGCTTCTTC. Its protein product is CASSLGTSGLCFF.

V is TRBV6-2 or TRBV6-3 and J is TRBJ2-1; 11 bases map to TRBD2. The CDR3 length is 15 residues. CDR1 and CDR2 (germline): MNHEY, SVGEGT. Trimming cost V 4 bases and J 4 bases; bases outside gene matches: 3. In nucleotides, the CDR3 is TGTGCCAGCAGTTCTTCTAGCGGGAGGTACAATGAGCAGTTCTTC. As protein: CASSSSSGRYNEQFF.

The chain couples TRBV20-1 to TRBJ2-2; 9 bases are a match to TRBD2. Trimming cost V 3 bases and J 0 bases; bases outside gene matches: 11. The germline V gene has CDR1 DFQATT and CDR2 SNEGSKA (reference sequence). The CDR3 runs 18 residues. The CDR3 region is CSASSAGPSGTNTGELFF. DNA for the CDR3: TGCAGTGCTAGTTCGGCAGGTCCTAGCGGGACGAACACCGGGGAGCTGTTTTTT.

The rearrangement uses TRBV2 and TRBJ2-3; 8 bases are a match to TRBD2. This CDR3 is 17 amino acids long. Germline V CDR1 and CDR2: SNHLY, FYNNEI. The J segment lost 6 bases and the V segment lost 6 bases, leaving 17 bases of the junction unmatched. The CDR3 nucleotides are TGTGCCAGCAGGACCCCGTGGGTGAGCGGGAGTGAGGATACGCAGTATTTT. This gives the protein CASRTPWVSGSEDTQYF.

The CDR3 sequence is CASSYAQRFAYEQYF. The CDR3 bases are TGTGCCAGCAGTTACGCACAGCGGTTCGCCTACGAGCAGTACTTC. V and J are TRBV6-5 and TRBJ2-7; a possible D gene is TRBD2 (5 bases). Trimming took 2 bases from V and 2 from J, leaving 13 bases between them. Germline assignment: CDR1 MNHEY and CDR2 SVGAGI. CDR3 length: 15 residues.

This clone was observed a single time. The chain employs TRBV25-1 and TRBJ1-4; tentative D call: TRBD1 (6 bases). Germline-derived CDR1 and CDR2 are MGHDK and SYGVNS. The ends were cut back, 5 bases at V and 3 bases at J, with 19 bases in the middle. CDR3 length: 17 residues. In DNA form, the CDR3 reads TGTGCCAGCAGTCCCCGGGACCCTAGGGGGGCTAATGAAAAACTGTTTTTT. It yields the protein CASSPRDPRGANEKLFF.

The V gene is TRBV20-1, the J gene TRBJ2-7, with D perhaps TRBD2 (5 bases). Germline CDR1 DFQATT, CDR2 SNEGSKA (reference sequence). V dropped 3 bases and J dropped 7 bases, with 10 bases sitting between them. This CDR3 spans 11 amino acids. CDR3 amino acids: CSASPRLEQYF. The CDR3 nucleotides read TGCAGTGCTAGCCCTAGACTAGAGCAGTACTTC.

This clone was recorded a few times. The chain employs TRBV10-1 and TRBJ2-2, with TRBD2 as a possible D gene (5 bases). There are 14 residues in the CDR3. Germline V gene data show CDR1 as WNHNN and CDR2 as SYGVQD (reference sequence). The germline V and J ends were trimmed by 3 bases and 6 bases, with 11 bases remaining between them. The CDR3 loop reads CASSDSGSAGELFF. In nucleotides, the CDR3 is TGCGCCAGCAGTGACTCGGGGTCTGCCGGGGAGCTGTTTTTT.

V and J are TRBV3-1 (or the pseudogene TRBV3-2) and TRBJ1-2; D call uncertain. The CDR3 consists of 14 residues. V lost 0 bases to trimming and J lost 4 bases, with 9 bases between them. Germline CDR1 reads LGHDT; CDR2 reads YNNKEL (reference sequence). For the CDR3, the DNA is TGTGCCAGCAGCCAAGACAGGTACGGCTATGGCTACACCTTC. This gives the protein CASSQDRYGYGYTF.

The chain carries TRBV5-5 and TRBJ1-6; possibly TRBD1 for D (5 bases). V gave up 4 bases and J gave up 4 bases, with 12 bases separating them. This CDR3 is 15 amino acids long. Germline CDR1 is SGHKS and CDR2 is YYEKEE (reference sequence). The CDR3 bases are TGTGCCAGCAGCGAACCGGGACCGTATAATTCACCCCTCCACTTT. Translation: CASSEPGPYNSPLHF.

This clone was found a few times. V is TRBV23-1 and J is TRBJ2-1; 10 bases match TRBD1. Being an ORF, TRBV23-1 has a function that is uncertain. This CDR3 region has 16 residues. The trim removed 2 bases at V and 4 bases at J, leaving 5 bases unmatched. The CDR3 loop is CASSQPDRGGYNEQFF. In DNA form, the CDR3 reads TGCGCCAGCAGTCAACCGGACAGGGGGGGATACAATGAGCAGTTCTTC.

The V and J genes are TRBV14 and TRBJ2-5; no reliable D call. The V gene's germline CDR1 is SGHDN and CDR2 FVKESK. The CDR3 is 14 residues long. Trimming left V 1 base short and J 1 base short, with 7 bases between. The CDR3 DNA sequence: TGTGCCAGCAGCCAAGGACATCGCCAAGAGACCCAGTACTTC. It encodes CASSQGHRQETQYF.

This chain connects TRBV15 to TRBJ1-1; D might be TRBD1 (5 bases). CDR1 is LNHNV, CDR2 YYDKDF, per germline (reference sequence). V shed 9 bases and J shed 1 base, with 9 bases lying between them. This CDR3 region has 12 residues. Written as DNA, the CDR3 is TGTGCCACTAGGCAGGGGAACACTGAAGCTTTCTTT. Residues: CATRQGNTEAFF.

The chain links TRBV5-1 to TRBJ2-1; 7 bases line up with TRBD1. The length of the CDR3 is 13 residues. Germline CDR1 reads SGHRS; CDR2 reads YFSETQ. J was trimmed by 5 bases and V by 4 bases; bases with no gene match: 3. The CDR3 DNA reads as TGCGCCAGCAGCGCCACAGGGGACAATGAGCAGTTCTTC. This codes for CASSATGDNEQFF.

The chain recombines TRBV5-6 with TRBJ2-2; D remains ambiguous. The CDR3 covers 13 residues. Germline CDR1 and CDR2: SGHDT and YYEEEE. V was cut by 0 bases and J by 7 bases, with 7 bases left in between. The CDR3 DNA reads as TGTGCCAGCAGCTTGGGGTACGTCGGGGAGCTGTTTTTT. Its translation is CASSLGYVGELFF.

The genes are TRBV5-1 and TRBJ1-4, with a weak D call TRBD1 (5 bases). The CDR3 contains 14 residues. The germline gives CDR1 SGHRS, CDR2 YFSETQ. V was pared by 5 bases and J by 0 bases, with 8 bases between. Written as DNA, the CDR3 is TGCGCCAGCAGGACAGTGGCAACTAATGAAAAACTGTTTTTT. It codes for CASRTVATNEKLFF.

This clone was counted between two and nine times. The genes are TRBV3-1 (or the pseudogene TRBV3-2) and TRBJ1-2, with D perhaps TRBD1 (5 bases). The CDR3 extends over 12 amino acids. Germline CDR1 LGHDT, CDR2 YNNKEL (reference sequence). V lost 4 bases, J lost 4 bases, and 7 bases lay in between. The CDR3 DNA follows: TGTGCCAGCAGCCGACAGCCCTATGGCTACACCTTC. This sequence encodes CASSRQPYGYTF.

The V and J genes are TRBV24-1 and TRBJ2-1; 13 positions match TRBD2. CDR1 is KGHDR, CDR2 SFDVKD, per germline. V trimming: 2 bases; J trimming: 5 bases; junction bases outside the gene matches: 2. There are 16 residues in the CDR3. CDR3 protein: CATSDWGTSGDNEQFF. The CDR3 DNA reads as TGTGCCACCAGTGATTGGGGGACTAGCGGGGACAATGAGCAGTTCTTC.

Concerning this clone: This same CDR3 is encoded by further DNA sequences in the sample. The V and J genes are TRBV7-9 and TRBJ2-1; 7 nucleotides line up with TRBD2. The junction had 2 bases not matched to a gene; V was cut back by 9 bases and J by 0 bases. Germline lookup yields CDR1 SEHNR and CDR2 FQNEAQ (reference sequence). The CDR3 loop spans 13 amino acids. CDR3 protein: CARGGSSYNEQFF. DNA for the CDR3: TGTGCCAGGGGGGGGAGCTCCTACAATGAGCAGTTCTTC.

The chain carries TRBV3-1 (or the pseudogene TRBV3-2) and TRBJ2-1; D is unclear. The CDR3 consists of 16 residues. Germline lookup yields CDR1 LGHDT and CDR2 YNNKEL (reference sequence). V was cut by 1 base and J by 5 bases, with 15 bases left in between. This chain's CDR3 is CASSQVGNNWHNEQFF. The CDR3 DNA reads as TGTGCCAGCAGCCAAGTTGGCAACAATTGGCACAATGAGCAGTTCTTC.

The chain couples TRBV9 to TRBJ1-6; D ambiguous. V was shortened by 0 bases and J by 0 bases, with 7 bases between the two germline ends. This CDR3 has 16 amino acids. The germline V gene encodes CDR1 SGDLS and CDR2 YYNGEE. CDR3 in amino acids: CASSVEASSYNSPLHF. CDR3 nucleotides: TGTGCCAGCAGCGTAGAGGCGAGCTCCTATAATTCACCCCTCCACTTT.

This rearrangement joins TRBV27 to TRBJ2-7, with D perhaps TRBD2 (6 bases). V lost 8 bases, J lost 0 bases, and 14 bases lay in between. CDR1 is MNHEY, CDR2 SMNVEV, per germline (reference sequence). The CDR3 loop spans 14 amino acids. CDR3 in amino acids: CASAAGGASYEQYF. The CDR3 DNA sequence: TGTGCCAGCGCGGCCGGAGGGGCCTCCTACGAGCAGTACTTC.

The rearrangement links TRBV28 to TRBJ2-7; the match to TRBD1 covers 8 bases. Unmatched junction bases numbered 6, after V lost 4 bases and J lost 4 bases. The germline V gene has CDR1 MDHEN and CDR2 SYDVKM. This CDR3 contains 14 residues. DNA of the CDR3: TGTGCCAGCAGTTGGACAGGGCTGTTATACGAGCAGTACTTC. Translated, it gives CASSWTGLLYEQYF.

The chain combines TRBV7-2 with TRBJ2-5; D is perhaps TRBD2 (5 bases). V shed 5 bases and J shed 1 base, with 17 bases lying between them. The germline V gene has CDR1 SGHTA and CDR2 FQGNSA. The CDR3 spans 16 residues. CDR3 sequence (DNA): TGTGCCAGCAGCCTGAAGGTCACACGGGGCCAAGAGACCCAGTACTTC. Its translation is CASSLKVTRGQETQYF.

The rearrangement joins TRBV7-2 to TRBJ2-7, with no clear D. There are 12 residues in the CDR3. The germline CDR1 and CDR2 sequences are SGHTA and FQGNSA. The V end lost 3 bases, the J end lost 3 bases, and 6 bases lay between the germline ends. The CDR3 nucleotides read TGTGCCAGCAGCTTTACGTACTACGAGCAGTACTTC. It encodes CASSFTYYEQYF.